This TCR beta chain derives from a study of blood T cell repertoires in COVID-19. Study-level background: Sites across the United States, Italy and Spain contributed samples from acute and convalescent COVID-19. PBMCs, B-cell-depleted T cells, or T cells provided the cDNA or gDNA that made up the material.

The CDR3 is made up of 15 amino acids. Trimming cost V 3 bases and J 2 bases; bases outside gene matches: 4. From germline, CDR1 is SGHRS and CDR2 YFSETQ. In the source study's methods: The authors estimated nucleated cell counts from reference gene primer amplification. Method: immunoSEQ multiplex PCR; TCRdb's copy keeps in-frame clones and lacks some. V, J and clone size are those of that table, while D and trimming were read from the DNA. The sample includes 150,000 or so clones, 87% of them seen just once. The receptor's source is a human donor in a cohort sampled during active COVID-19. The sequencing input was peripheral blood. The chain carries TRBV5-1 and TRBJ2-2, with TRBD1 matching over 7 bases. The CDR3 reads CASSSTGENTGELFF. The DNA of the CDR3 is TGCGCCAGCAGCTCAACAGGGGAAAACACCGGGGAGCTGTTTTTT.